This T cell receptor beta chain was recovered during a study of shared clonotypes between healthy human individuals. Whole-study findings and limits: Sorted-subset sequencing, rarefaction showed, was incomplete despite large depth. In a few donors, about 5% of naive CD4 clonotypes appeared in common. It was only blood that was sampled, and tissue repertoires likely differ.

From CD4+ cells came CD45RA+ naive and CD45RA-negative memory subsets. This table comes from immunoSEQ multiplex PCR, and its TCRdb copy is limited to in-frame clones, with some not included. The sample shows approximately 320,000 clones, 74% of them seen only once. As to this clone: Its cognate antigen is unknown.

The specimen was memory CD4+ T cells sorted from blood. Stated subset: CD45RA-negative fraction. The origin of this receptor is a man aged 25 to 40 in good health.

CDR3 DNA: TGCGCCAGCAGCCGATCCATCACAGATACGCAGTATTTT. This sequence encodes CASSRSITDTQYF. V is TRBV5-1 and J is TRBJ2-3; no clear D gene. With 4 bases removed from V and 2 bases from J, the gap between germline ends came to 8 bases. The CDR3 has 13 amino acids. Germline V CDR1 and CDR2: SGHRS, YFSETQ.